This section outlines one T cell receptor beta chain sequence together with its context. Antigen specificity is unknown. These data belong to a study of OX40 agonist ivuxolimab in advanced cancers. At the level of the study: Patients took ivuxolimab, an agonistic anti-OX40 (CD134) antibody. Overall study results and limits: CD8+ T cells (on average) carried more expanded clones than CD4+ T cells.

Using immunoSEQ multiplex PCR, the repertoire was profiled, and TCRdb retains in-frame clones only, with some absent. The sample shows approximately 110,000 clones, 92% of them seen only once. Patients with autoimmune history or systemic immunosuppression were excluded. V lost 4 bases and J 1 base, leaving 11 bases between the germline ends. This CDR3 spans 14 amino acids. Looked up from germline, CDR1 is SGHKS and CDR2 is YYEKEE (reference sequence). Material: CD4+ or CD8+ T cells sorted from blood, obtained in a trial of the OX40 agonist ivuxolimab. This clonotype was sampled from an adult with an advanced solid tumor such as melanoma, head and neck, liver or kidney cancer. The chain has TRBV5-5 and TRBJ1-1; D perhaps matches TRBD1 (5 bases). CDR3 protein: CASSRQGPNTEAFF. The CDR3 DNA sequence: TGTGCCAGCAGCAGGCAGGGACCGAACACTGAAGCTTTCTTT. Drawing the rest from reference TRBV5-5 and TRBJ1-1, the complete variable domain is DAGVTQSPTHLIKTRGQQVTLRCSPISGHKSVSWYQQVLGQGPQFIFQYYEKEERGRGNFPDRFSARQFPNYSSELNVNALLLGDSALYLCASSRQGPNTEAFFGQGTRLTVV.